This T cell receptor beta chain was retrieved from a study of blood T cell repertoires in COVID-19. Here immunoSEQ multiplex PCR was the method, and the copy in TCRdb shows in-frame clones only, minus some. This sample yields around 72,000 clones, of which 88% are seen a single time; over 25% belongs to the top ten. Germline CDR1 and CDR2: KGHSH and LQKENI. The CDR3 covers 14 residues. Trimming cost V 5 bases and J 1 base, with 11 bases left between them. The chain carries TRBV18 and TRBJ1-1; possible D gene TRBD1, 5 bases. The sequencing sample was made of peripheral blood. The TCR sequence derives from a man aged 45-65 years with acute or convalescent COVID-19. In DNA, the CDR3 is TGTGCCAGCTCAACAGGTGGACCGAACACTGAAGCTTTCTTT. Its translation: CASSTGGPNTEAFF.